These 15 T cell receptor beta chains were all obtained from the same sample, sequenced in a study of STAT5B mutations in CD4+ large granular lymphocyte leukemia. This table comes from immunoSEQ multiplex PCR, and its TCRdb copy is limited to in-frame clones, with some not included. The table has about 48,000 clones, 70% seen once. The sample was CD4+ T cells from blood buffy coats. The receptors stem from a human donor in good health.

The V gene is TRBV7-5, the J gene TRBJ1-1. TRBV7-5 is flagged as a pseudogene. This CDR3 spans 16 amino acids. CDR3 DNA: TGTGCCAGAAGCACTAATTTGAGGCACCAGAACACTGAAGCTTTCTTT. This translates into CARSTNLRHQNTEAFF.

The chain uses TRBV19 and TRBJ1-2, with D tentatively TRBD1 (5 bases). V shed 5 bases and J shed 2 bases, with 9 bases lying between them. This CDR3 has 13 amino acids. Germline V lookup: CDR1 LNHDA, CDR2 SQIVND (reference sequence). CDR3 sequence: CASSSQGNYGYTF. The CDR3 bases are TGTGCCAGTAGTTCCCAGGGAAACTATGGCTACACCTTC.

The chain couples TRBV7-9 to TRBJ2-7; the match to TRBD2 covers 7 bases. With V trimmed by 5 bases and J by 6 bases, 10 bases remained unmatched. Germline V CDR1 and CDR2: SEHNR, FQNEAQ (reference sequence). The CDR3 runs 14 residues. CDR3 in DNA: TGTGCCAGCAGCCGGGGGAGGGAGCGGTTCGAGCAGTACTTC. Protein product: CASSRGRERFEQYF.

The V and J genes are TRBV6-1 and TRBJ2-2; D unclear. V lost 11 bases and J lost 0, with 10 bases in between. The CDR3 is 13 amino acids. Germline assignment: CDR1 MNHNS and CDR2 SASEGT. For the CDR3, the DNA is TGTGCCGGGGAACCTCCGAACACCGGGGAGCTGTTTTTT. This codes for CAGEPPNTGELFF.

The V gene is TRBV5-1, the J gene TRBJ1-3; TRBD1 aligns across 7 bases. J was trimmed by 4 bases and V by 4 bases; bases with no gene match: 17. The CDR3 runs 18 residues. Germline assignment: CDR1 SGHRS and CDR2 YFSETQ. CDR3 region: CASSLSSTGSVVGNTIYF. In DNA form, the CDR3 reads TGCGCCAGCAGCCTTTCCTCGACAGGGTCTGTTGTGGGAAACACCATATATTTT. The full variable domain, its missing parts supplied by reference TRBV5-1 and TRBJ1-3, is KAGVTQTPRYLIKTRGQQVTLSCSPISGHRSVSWYQQTPGQGLQFLFEYFSETQRNKGNFPGRFSGRQFSNSRSEMNVSTLELGDSALYLCASSLSSTGSVVGNTIYFGEGSWLTVV.

The V and J genes are TRBV7-2 and TRBJ2-5; D may be TRBD1 (7 bases). The CDR3 has 15 amino acids. Germline CDR1 and CDR2: SGHTA and FQGNSA. Trimming shortened V by 4 bases and J by 4 bases, and 16 bases separated the two germline ends. The CDR3 sequence: CASSSPNRGGETQYF. The DNA of the CDR3 is TGTGCCAGCAGCTCCCCAAACAGGGGAGGAGAGACCCAGTACTTC. The whole variable domain, remainder taken from reference TRBV7-2 and TRBJ2-5, is GAGVSQSPSNKVTEKGKDVELRCDPISGHTALYWYRQSLGQGLEFLIYFQGNSAPDKSGLPSDRFSAERTGGSVSTLTIQRTQQEDSAVYLCASSSPNRGGETQYFGPGTRLLVL.

V usage is TRBV6-6 and J usage is TRBJ1-1; D is undetermined. The V end lost 0 bases, the J end lost 2 bases, and 10 bases lay between the germline ends. In germline, CDR1 is MNHNY, CDR2 SVGAGI (reference sequence). The CDR3 is 15 amino acids. The CDR3 nucleotides read TGTGCCAGCAGTTACTCATATACACTCAACACTGAAGCTTTCTTT. It specifies CASSYSYTLNTEAFF.

This chain links TRBV18 with TRBJ2-1; D gene unclear. The germline V gene has CDR1 KGHSH and CDR2 LQKENI. The V and J ends lost 9 bases and 0 bases respectively, with 15 bases between them. The CDR3 runs to 15 residues. CDR3 coding DNA: TGTGCCAGAGTTCAAACTGGAGACTCCTACAATGAGCAGTTCTTC. The encoded protein is CARVQTGDSYNEQFF.

The chain couples TRBV6-1 to TRBJ1-4; D gene unclear. The CDR3 is 13 residues long. Trimming left V 3 bases short and J 3 bases short, with 5 bases between. The V gene's germline CDR1 is MNHNS and CDR2 SASEGT. The CDR3 sequence: CASSDRANEKLFF. The CDR3 bases are TGTGCCAGCAGTGATAGGGCTAATGAAAAACTGTTTTTT.

This clone was observed a handful of times. This sequence joins TRBV6-5 and TRBJ1-4, with 7 nucleotides matching TRBD1. CDR3 length equals 14 residues. Trimming took 6 bases from V and 5 from J; bases not matched to a gene: 6. Per germline, CDR1 MNHEY and CDR2 SVGAGI. The chain's CDR3 is CASRGRGRNEKLFF. CDR3 DNA sequence: TGTGCCAGCAGAGGAAGGGGGCGGAATGAAAAACTGTTTTTT.

The rearrangement uses TRBV27 and TRBJ1-6; D uncertain. The ends were cut back, 3 bases at V and 0 bases at J, with 9 bases in the middle. Germline CDR1 and CDR2: MNHEY and SMNVEV (reference sequence). CDR3 length: 16 amino acids. The CDR3 DNA reads as TGTGCCAGCAGTTTCTTCGGCAGCTCCTATAATTCACCCCTCCACTTT. This gives the protein CASSFFGSSYNSPLHF.

The chain has TRBV2 and TRBJ2-1; no reliable D call. This CDR3 has 15 amino acids. Germline CDR1 is SNHLY and CDR2 is FYNNEI. Trimming shortened V by 4 bases and J by 0 bases, and 10 bases separated the two germline ends. In DNA form, the CDR3 reads TGTGCCAGCAGTGTTAGGCAGAACTCCTACAATGAGCAGTTCTTC. Translating it yields CASSVRQNSYNEQFF.

The chain recombines TRBV5-8 with TRBJ2-2, with TRBD1 as a possible D gene (6 bases). V was shortened by 0 bases and J by 4 bases, with 10 bases between the two germline ends. This CDR3 spans 15 amino acids. Per germline, CDR1 SGHTS and CDR2 YDEGEE. The CDR3 DNA sequence: TGTGCCAGCAGCTTGGGACAGGTGGCCACCGGGGAGCTGTTTTTT. Translating it yields CASSLGQVATGELFF. Full variable domain (outside the CDR3, taken from reference TRBV5-8 and TRBJ2-2): EAGVTQSPTHLIKTRGQQATLRCSPISGHTSVYWYQQALGLGLQFLLWYDEGEERNRGNFPPRFSGRQFPNYSSELNVNALELEDSALYLCASSLGQVATGELFFGEGSRLTVL.

V gene TRBV5-5 combines with J gene TRBJ2-2, with D perhaps TRBD2 (7 bases). Germline CDR1 is SGHKS and CDR2 is YYEKEE (reference sequence). Trimming cost V 0 bases and J 5 bases, with 14 bases left between them. CDR3 size: 16 residues. The CDR3 is CASSLDARGGTGELFF. The CDR3 DNA is TGTGCCAGCAGCTTGGATGCTAGGGGGGGAACCGGGGAGCTGTTTTTT.

Here the CDR3 DNA reads TGTGCCAGCAAAAGGGGTTCCACTAATGAAAAACTGTTTTTT. Residues: CASKRGSTNEKLFF. The chain combines TRBV6-5 with TRBJ1-4; D may be TRBD1 (5 bases). Germline CDR1 is MNHEY and CDR2 is SVGAGI. The V and J ends lost 7 bases and 2 bases respectively, with 11 bases between them. CDR3 length: 14 amino acids.